The TCR beta chain described here comes from a study of early T cells in non-severe SARS-CoV-2 infection. Study in general: Investigators sequenced bulk RNA drawn from unsorted whole blood, and chains remained unpaired.

On this clonotype: Relative to the germline gene, one junction end is altered; a read error may explain this.

Germline V gene lookup returns CDR1 MDHEN and CDR2 SYDVKM. The CDR3 covers 8 residues. Researchers tagged individual cDNA molecules with unique molecular identifiers. TCRdb recomputed calls from the 5' RACE reads with MiXCR, one row per CDR3 protein. Among around 76,000 distinct CDR3 sequences listed, roughly 15% were seen once. The receptor comes from an adult who was a healthcare worker with PCR-confirmed SARS-CoV-2 infection or an uninfected control (not recorded which). The V gene is TRBV28, the J gene TRBJ2-1; D remains ambiguous. Sequencing was performed on whole blood, taken at baseline. This CDR3 is CASSPPSF. The CDR3 region has the DNA TGTGCCAGCAGTCCTCCGTCCTTC. The whole variable domain, filled in from reference TRBV28 and TRBJ2-1, reads DVKVTQSSRYLVKRTGEKVFLECVQDMDHENMFWYRQDPGLGLRLIYFSYDVKMKEKGDIPEGYSVSREKKERFSLILESASTNQTSMYLCASSPPSFGPGTRLTVL.